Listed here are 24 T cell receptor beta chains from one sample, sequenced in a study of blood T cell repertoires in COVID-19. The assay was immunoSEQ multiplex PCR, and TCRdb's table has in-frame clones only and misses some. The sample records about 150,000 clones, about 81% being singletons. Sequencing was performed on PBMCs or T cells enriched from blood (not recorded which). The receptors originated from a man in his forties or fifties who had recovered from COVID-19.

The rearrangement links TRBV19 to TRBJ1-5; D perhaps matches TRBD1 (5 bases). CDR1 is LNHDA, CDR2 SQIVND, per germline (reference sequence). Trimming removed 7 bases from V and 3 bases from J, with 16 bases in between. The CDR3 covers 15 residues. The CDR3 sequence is CASTMRDRLNQPQHF. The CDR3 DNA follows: TGTGCCAGTACCATGCGGGACCGACTCAATCAGCCCCAGCATTTT.

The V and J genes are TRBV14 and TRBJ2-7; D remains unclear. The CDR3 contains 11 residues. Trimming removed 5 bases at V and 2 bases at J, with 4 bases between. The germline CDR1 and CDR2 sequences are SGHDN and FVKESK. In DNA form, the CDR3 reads TGTGCCAGCAGCGGAGCCTACGAGCAGTACTTC. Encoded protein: CASSGAYEQYF.

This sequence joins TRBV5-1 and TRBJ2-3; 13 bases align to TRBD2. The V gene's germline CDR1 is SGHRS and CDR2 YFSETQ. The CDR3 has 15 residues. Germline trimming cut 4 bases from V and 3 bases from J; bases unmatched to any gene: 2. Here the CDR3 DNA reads TGCGCCAGCAGCCCGGGACTAGCGGGGACAGATACGCAGTATTTT. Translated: CASSPGLAGTDTQYF.

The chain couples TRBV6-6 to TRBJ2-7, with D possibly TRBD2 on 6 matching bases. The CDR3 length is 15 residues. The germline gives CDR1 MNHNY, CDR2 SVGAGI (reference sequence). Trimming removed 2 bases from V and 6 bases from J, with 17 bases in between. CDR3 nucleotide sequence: TGTGCCAGCAGTTACGGACCCCCGGAGGGGCTCGAGCAGTACTTC. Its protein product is CASSYGPPEGLEQYF.

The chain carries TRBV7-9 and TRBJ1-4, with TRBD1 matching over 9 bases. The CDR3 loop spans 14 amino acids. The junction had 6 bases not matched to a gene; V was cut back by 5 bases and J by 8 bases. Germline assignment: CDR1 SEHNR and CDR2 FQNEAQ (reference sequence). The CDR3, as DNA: TGTGCCAGCAGCAAAACAGGGGGCCGGGAAAAACTGTTTTTT. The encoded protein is CASSKTGGREKLFF.

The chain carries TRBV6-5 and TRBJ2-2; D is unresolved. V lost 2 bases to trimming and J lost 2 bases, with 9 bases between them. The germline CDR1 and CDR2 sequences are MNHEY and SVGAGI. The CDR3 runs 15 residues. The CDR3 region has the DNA TGTGCCAGCAGTTACGCAAGCTATAACACCGGGGAGCTGTTTTTT. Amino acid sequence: CASSYASYNTGELFF.

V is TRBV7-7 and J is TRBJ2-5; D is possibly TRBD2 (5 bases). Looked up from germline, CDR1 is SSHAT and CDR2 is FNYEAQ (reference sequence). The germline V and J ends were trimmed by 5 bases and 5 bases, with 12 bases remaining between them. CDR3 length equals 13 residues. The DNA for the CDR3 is TGTGCCAGCAGCGTCGGGAAATTGGAGACCCAGTACTTC. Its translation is CASSVGKLETQYF.

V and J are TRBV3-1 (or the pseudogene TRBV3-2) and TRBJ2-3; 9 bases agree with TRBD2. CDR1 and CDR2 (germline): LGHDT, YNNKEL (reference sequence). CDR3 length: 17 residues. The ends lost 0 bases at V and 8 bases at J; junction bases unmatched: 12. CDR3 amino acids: CASSQEGLAGSRGTQYF. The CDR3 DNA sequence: TGTGCCAGCAGCCAAGAAGGGCTAGCGGGGTCCCGGGGTACGCAGTATTTT.

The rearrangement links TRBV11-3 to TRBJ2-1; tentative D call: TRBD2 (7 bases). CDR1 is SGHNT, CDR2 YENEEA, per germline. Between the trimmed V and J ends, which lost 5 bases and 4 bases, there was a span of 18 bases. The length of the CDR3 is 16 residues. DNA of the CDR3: TGTGCCAGCAGCCCCAGAGGGGGGGTAAGTTACAATGAGCAGTTCTTC. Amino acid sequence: CASSPRGGVSYNEQFF.

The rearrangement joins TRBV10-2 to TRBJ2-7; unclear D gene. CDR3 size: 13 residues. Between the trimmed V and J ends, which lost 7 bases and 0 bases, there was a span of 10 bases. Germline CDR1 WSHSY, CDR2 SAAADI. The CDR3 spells CASKSYSSYEQYF. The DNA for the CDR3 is TGCGCCAGCAAAAGTTACAGCTCCTACGAGCAGTACTTC.

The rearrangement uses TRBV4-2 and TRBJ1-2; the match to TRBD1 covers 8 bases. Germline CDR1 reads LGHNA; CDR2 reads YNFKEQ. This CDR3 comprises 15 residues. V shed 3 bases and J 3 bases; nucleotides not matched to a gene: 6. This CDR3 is CASSQTGVVDYGYTF. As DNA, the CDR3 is TGTGCCAGCAGCCAGACAGGGGTCGTGGACTATGGCTACACCTTC.

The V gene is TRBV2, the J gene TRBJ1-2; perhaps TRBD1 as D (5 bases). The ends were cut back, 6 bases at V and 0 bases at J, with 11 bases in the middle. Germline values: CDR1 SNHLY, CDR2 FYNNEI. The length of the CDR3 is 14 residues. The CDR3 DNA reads TGTGCCAGCAGGGCAGGGTCAGCTAACTATGGCTACACCTTC. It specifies CASRAGSANYGYTF.

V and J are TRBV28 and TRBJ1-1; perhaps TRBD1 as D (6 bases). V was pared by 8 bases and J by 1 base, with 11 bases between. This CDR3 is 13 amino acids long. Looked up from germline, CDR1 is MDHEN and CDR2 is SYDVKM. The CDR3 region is CASGPTGNTEAFF. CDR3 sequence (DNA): TGTGCCAGCGGCCCGACAGGGAACACTGAAGCTTTCTTT.

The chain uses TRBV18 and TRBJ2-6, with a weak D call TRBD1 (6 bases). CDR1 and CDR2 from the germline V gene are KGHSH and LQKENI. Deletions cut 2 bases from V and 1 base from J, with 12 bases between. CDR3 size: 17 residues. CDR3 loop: CASSPAKQGSGANVLTF. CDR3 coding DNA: TGTGCCAGCTCACCAGCGAAGCAGGGGTCTGGGGCCAACGTCCTGACTTTC.

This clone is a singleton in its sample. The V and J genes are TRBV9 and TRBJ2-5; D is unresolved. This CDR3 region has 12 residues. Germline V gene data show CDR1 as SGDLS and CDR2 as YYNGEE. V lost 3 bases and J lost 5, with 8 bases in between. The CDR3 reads CASSGSRETQYF. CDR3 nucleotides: TGTGCCAGCAGCGGATCCCGGGAGACCCAGTACTTC. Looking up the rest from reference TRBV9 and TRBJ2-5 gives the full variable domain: DSGVTQTPKHLITATGQRVTLRCSPRSGDLSVYWYQQSLDQGLQFLIQYYNGEERAKGNILERFSAQQFPDLHSELNLSSLELGDSALYFCASSGSRETQYFGPGTRLLVL.

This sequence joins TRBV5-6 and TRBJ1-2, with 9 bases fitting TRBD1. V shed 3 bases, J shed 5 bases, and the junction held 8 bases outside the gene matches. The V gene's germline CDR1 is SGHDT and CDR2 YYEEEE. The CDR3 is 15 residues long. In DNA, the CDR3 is TGTGCCAGCAGCTCAAAGGACAGGGGTGGATATGGCTACACCTTC. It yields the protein CASSSKDRGGYGYTF.

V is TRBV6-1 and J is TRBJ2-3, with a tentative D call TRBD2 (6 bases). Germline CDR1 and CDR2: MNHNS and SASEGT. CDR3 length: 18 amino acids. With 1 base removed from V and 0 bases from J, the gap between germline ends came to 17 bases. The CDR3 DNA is TGTGCCAGCAGTGAAGGAGTAGCGCGGGGCTTAAGCACAGATACGCAGTATTTT. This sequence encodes CASSEGVARGLSTDTQYF.

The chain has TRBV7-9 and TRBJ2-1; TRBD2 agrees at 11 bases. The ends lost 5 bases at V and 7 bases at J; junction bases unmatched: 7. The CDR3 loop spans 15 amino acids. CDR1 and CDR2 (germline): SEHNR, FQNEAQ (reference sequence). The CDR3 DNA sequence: TGTGCCAGCAGCGACTCTAGCGGGGGGCAAAATGAGCAGTTCTTC. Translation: CASSDSSGGQNEQFF.

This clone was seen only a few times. The CDR3 nucleotides read TGTGCCACCAGTGGTGGGGGCCTAGCGGGGGACACAGATACGCAGTATTTT. Its protein product is CATSGGGLAGDTDTQYF. The chain has TRBV24-1 and TRBJ2-3, with 10 bases matching TRBD2. The CDR3 is 17 amino acids. Germline V gene sequence: CDR1 KGHDR, CDR2 SFDVKD. After removal of 5 bases from V and 2 bases from J, the junction contained 9 bases not matched to a gene.

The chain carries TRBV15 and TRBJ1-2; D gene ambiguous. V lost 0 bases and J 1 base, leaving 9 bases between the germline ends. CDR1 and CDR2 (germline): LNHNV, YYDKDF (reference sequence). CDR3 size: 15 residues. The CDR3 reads CATSRDGSHNYGYTF. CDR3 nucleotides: TGTGCCACCAGCAGAGACGGGAGTCATAACTATGGCTACACCTTC.

The CDR3 sequence: CASSAGHLSSYNSPLHF. CDR3 DNA: TGTGCCAGCAGCGCCGGACATCTGAGCTCCTATAATTCACCCCTCCACTTT. This chain joins TRBV11-2 and TRBJ1-6; D possibly corresponds to TRBD1 (5 bases). The CDR3 has 17 amino acids. The V end was cut by 5 bases, the J end by 0 bases, with 14 bases between. Germline-derived CDR1 and CDR2 are SGHAT and FQNNGV.

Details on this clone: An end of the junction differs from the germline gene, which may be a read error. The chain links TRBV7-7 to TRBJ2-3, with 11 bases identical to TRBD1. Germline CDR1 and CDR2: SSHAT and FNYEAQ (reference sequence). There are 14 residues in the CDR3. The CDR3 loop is CASSGQGAGDTQYF. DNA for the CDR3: TGTGCTAGCAGCGGACAGGGGGCAGGGGATACGCAGTATTTT.

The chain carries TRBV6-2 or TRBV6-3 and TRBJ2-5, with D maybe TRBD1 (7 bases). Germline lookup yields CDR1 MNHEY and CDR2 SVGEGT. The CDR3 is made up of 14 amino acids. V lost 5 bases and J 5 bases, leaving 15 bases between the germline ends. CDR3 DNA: TGTGCCAGCAGTACGACAGGGAGGATTGAGACCCAGTACTTC. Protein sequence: CASSTTGRIETQYF.

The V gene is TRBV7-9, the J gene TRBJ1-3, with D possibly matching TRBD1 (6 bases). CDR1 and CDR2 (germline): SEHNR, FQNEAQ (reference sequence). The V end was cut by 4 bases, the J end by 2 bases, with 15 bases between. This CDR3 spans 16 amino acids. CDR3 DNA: TGTGCCAGCAGCTCCACCCTGACAGGAACTGGAAACACCATATATTTT. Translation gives CASSSTLTGTGNTIYF.